Presented here are 10 T cell receptor beta chains from one specimen sequenced in a study of cytomegalovirus exposure and HLA in healthy donors. The PCR used 60 Vbeta and 13 Jbeta primers. Clones were read by immunoSEQ multiplex PCR, and TCRdb kept only the in-frame ones, dropping some. There are approximately 120,000 clones in the sample; around three quarters occur only once, and 1% to 1.5% lies in the top ten. Sequencing used PBMCs. Every receptor here comes from a female donor in good health and CMV-seronegative.

The chain carries TRBV5-1 and TRBJ2-3, with 13 bases aligning to TRBD2. Per the germline V gene, CDR1 is SGHRS and CDR2 is YFSETQ. The CDR3 is made up of 15 amino acids. V was clipped by 8 bases and J by 3 bases; unmatched bases: 6. The CDR3 reads CASGGTSGVTDTQYF. CDR3 nucleotides: TGCGCCAGTGGGGGGACTAGCGGGGTAACAGATACGCAGTATTTT.

The rearrangement links TRBV11-1 to TRBJ2-5; the D gene is possibly TRBD2 (6 bases). V was clipped by 5 bases and J by 1 base, with 17 bases between them. The CDR3 has 16 amino acids. Germline loops: CDR1 SGHAT, CDR2 FQDESV (reference sequence). The CDR3 region has the DNA TGTGCCAGCAGCATAAGCTTAGTCGGGAGCCAAGAGACCCAGTACTTC. It specifies CASSISLVGSQETQYF.

The J gene is TRBJ1-1, the V gene TRBV30; a possible D gene is TRBD1 (5 bases). The CDR3 is made up of 13 amino acids. V was shortened by 1 base and J by 2 bases, with 8 bases between the two germline ends. Germline V gene lookup returns CDR1 GTSNPN and CDR2 SVGIG (reference sequence). The CDR3 DNA sequence: TGTGCCTGGAGTGGACAGCCCAACACTGAAGCTTTCTTT. It specifies CAWSGQPNTEAFF. The whole variable domain, remainder taken from reference TRBV30 and TRBJ1-1, is SQTIHQWPATLVQPVGSPLSLECTVEGTSNPNLYWYRQAAGRGLQLLFYSVGIGQISSEVPQNLSASRPQDRQFILSSKKLLLSDSGFYLCAWSGQPNTEAFFGQGTRLTVV.

This clone came up once. The chain couples TRBV28 to TRBJ1-5, with TRBD1 identical over 8 bases. J lost 4 bases, V lost 2 bases, and 4 bases had no gene match. The CDR3 sequence is 15 residues long. From germline, CDR1 is MDHEN and CDR2 SYDVKM. The chain's CDR3 is CASSLLDRVNQPQHF. Here the CDR3 DNA reads TGTGCCAGCAGTTTACTGGACAGGGTAAATCAGCCCCAGCATTTT.

This clone was counted a few times. This rearrangement joins TRBV14 to TRBJ2-1; 7 bases match TRBD1. The V gene's germline CDR1 is SGHDN and CDR2 FVKESK. This CDR3 is built from 17 residues. V gave up 2 bases and J gave up 2 bases; unmatched junction bases: 9. The CDR3 is CASSQRVTGVAYNEQFF. For the CDR3, the DNA is TGTGCCAGCAGCCAAAGAGTTACAGGGGTCGCCTACAATGAGCAGTTCTTC.

This clone was counted a few times. The V and J genes are TRBV7-9 and TRBJ2-1; 9 bases agree with TRBD2. The CDR3 length is 14 residues. The V gene's germline CDR1 is SEHNR and CDR2 FQNEAQ (reference sequence). V trimming: 11 bases; J trimming: 4 bases; junction bases outside the gene matches: 9. The CDR3 nucleotides are TGTGCCGGACTACCGGCGGGAGGGTACAATGAGCAGTTCTTC. It specifies CAGLPAGGYNEQFF.

The table lists this clone with a few counts. V and J are TRBV5-5 and TRBJ2-3, with a weak D call TRBD1 (5 bases). The germline V gene has CDR1 SGHKS and CDR2 YYEKEE (reference sequence). With 1 base removed from V and 2 bases from J, the gap between germline ends came to 8 bases. CDR3 length: 14 residues. The CDR3 coding sequence is TGTGCCAGCAGCTTGCAGGGCTACACAGATACGCAGTATTTT. This codes for CASSLQGYTDTQYF.

J is TRBJ2-7 and V is TRBV7-2; 8 bases line up with TRBD2. The CDR3 is made up of 17 amino acids. V shed 5 bases and J 4 bases; nucleotides not matched to a gene: 16. Germline V CDR1 and CDR2: SGHTA, FQGNSA. The CDR3 region is CASSPEAGGFVRYEQYF. The CDR3 coding sequence is TGTGCCAGCAGCCCCGAGGCGGGAGGCTTCGTTAGGTACGAGCAGTACTTC.

V gene TRBV2 combines with J gene TRBJ1-1; D is perhaps TRBD1 (6 bases). Per germline, CDR1 SNHLY and CDR2 FYNNEI. V was cut by 1 base and J by 4 bases, with 13 bases left in between. The CDR3 contains 15 residues. CDR3 loop: CASSEVPGASTEAFF. CDR3 nucleotides: TGTGCCAGCAGTGAAGTCCCAGGGGCGAGCACTGAAGCTTTCTTT.

V is TRBV14 and J is TRBJ2-1; 11 positions agree with TRBD2. V dropped 1 base and J dropped 10; count of bases not matched to a gene: 6. Per the germline V gene, CDR1 is SGHDN and CDR2 is FVKESK. There are 15 residues in the CDR3. The CDR3 loop is CASSQGLAGGGEQFF. CDR3 in DNA: TGTGCCAGCAGCCAAGGGCTAGCGGGGGGTGGAGAGCAGTTCTTC.